This T cell receptor (beta chain) came from a study of post-analysis software for immune sequencing data. Study results and limitations: Normalized Chao1 diversity in multiple sclerosis patients fell significantly below that of controls. When patients were compared with controls, a handful of TRBV segments were more frequent, TRBV5-6, TRBV5-1 and TRBV20-1 among them.

In the case of this clonotype: Its antigen is not identified.

Looked up from germline, CDR1 is DFQATT and CDR2 is SNEGSKA (reference sequence). The CDR3 totals 13 residues. Between the trimmed V and J ends, which lost 6 bases and 4 bases, there was a span of 15 bases. cDNA libraries of TCR beta carried unique molecular identifiers. TCRdb fed the PCR reads into MiXCR, producing one record per CDR3 protein. The data hold 750,000 to 900,000 distinct CDR3 sequences, with 40% to 55% observed a single time. This TCR was sampled from a girl under 18 with multiple sclerosis. V is TRBV20-1 and J is TRBJ1-2; D is possibly TRBD1 (5 bases). Sequenced: blood. The CDR3, as DNA: TGCAGTGCGAGACCCAGGGTCAGCTATGGCTACACCTTC. It yields the protein CSARPRVSYGYTF.